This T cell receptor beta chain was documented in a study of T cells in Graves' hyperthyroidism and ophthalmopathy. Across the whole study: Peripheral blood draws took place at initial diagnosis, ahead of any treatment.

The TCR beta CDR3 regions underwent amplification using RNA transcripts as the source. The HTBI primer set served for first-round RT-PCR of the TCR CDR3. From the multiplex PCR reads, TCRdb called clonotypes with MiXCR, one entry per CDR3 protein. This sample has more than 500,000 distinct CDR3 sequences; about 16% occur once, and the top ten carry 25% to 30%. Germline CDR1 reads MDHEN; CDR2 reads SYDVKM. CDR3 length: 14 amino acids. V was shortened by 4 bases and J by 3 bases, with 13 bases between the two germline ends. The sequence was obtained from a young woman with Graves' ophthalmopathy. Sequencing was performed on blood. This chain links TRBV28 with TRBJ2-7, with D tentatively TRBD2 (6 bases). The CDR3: CASSSGTDYYEQYF. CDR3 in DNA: TGTGCCAGCAGTTCAGGGACTGACTACTACGAGCAGTACTTC.